The source of this TCR beta chain is a study of T cells in localized non-small cell lung cancer. Germline V gene lookup returns CDR1 SGHTS and CDR2 YDEGEE. Trimming removed 2 bases at V and 6 bases at J, with 18 bases between. CDR3 length: 17 residues. General study results and limits: Patients showing higher blood T cell density tended to see longer overall survival. Within adjacent lung there appeared a median around 57 of the top 100 tumor clones. One tumor region alone was sequenced, and heterogeneity therefore remains possible. Clonality of T cells reached its maximum in uninvolved adjacent lung, surpassing tumor.

Data came from immunoSEQ multiplex PCR; TCRdb stores just in-frame clones and leaves some out. The sample has 55,000 to 75,000 clones, about nine tenths seen once; the top ten hold about a fifth. With respect to this clone: Antigen: not known.

The clonotype comes from a male donor at least 60 years old with stage III squamous cell lung carcinoma. The chain joins TRBV5-8 to TRBJ2-6, with D perhaps TRBD1 (5 bases). The sequencing used peripheral blood, collected before any cancer treatment. CDR3 nucleotides: TGTGCCAGCAGCTTAGACGAGGCGAGTGGGGCGGCCAACGTCCTGACTTTC. This codes for CASSLDEASGAANVLTF.